This TCR beta chain was sequenced during a study of CD8 T cells in Susac syndrome. Notes on the study in general: The study recognized that its TCR sequencing and HLA analysis covered a relatively small number of individuals.

The multiple sclerosis control cohort comprised treatment-naive individuals presenting with stable or active relapsing-remitting disease. Both CD4+ and CD8+ T cells were negatively isolated, and TEMRA cells underwent FACS enrichment. Reverse transcription of about 0.5 to 1 ug RNA was carried out with random hexamers. Amplification of TCR beta CDR3 used immunoSEQ multiplex PCR across 54 Vbeta and 13 Jbeta. TCRdb ran MiXCR on the immunoSEQ multiplex PCR reads and lists one entry per CDR3 protein. Of approximately 300,000 distinct CDR3 sequences listed, roughly 90% are singletons. In regard to this clonotype: Antigen unknown.

The CDR3 consists of 14 residues. V was shortened by 6 bases and J by 5 bases, with 14 bases between the two germline ends. Per germline, CDR1 SNHLY and CDR2 FYNNEI. The sequenced sample consisted of CD8+ T cells from PBMCs. The receptor was isolated from a human donor with multiple sclerosis. The rearrangement links TRBV2 to TRBJ2-1; D ambiguous. In DNA, the CDR3 is TGTGCCAGCAGGCTCGGCTTCCGGAACAATGAGCAGTTCTTC. This translates into CASRLGFRNNEQFF.